The TCR beta chain described here comes from a study of metastatic and nonmetastatic thyroid tumors. Study information: Comparative analysis of repertoires was undertaken across blood and tumor or nodule tissue obtained from malignant and benign thyroid patients.

This clone was found many times. Its antigen remains unknown. Study observations and caveats: The reported finding was significantly higher TCR beta diversity in malignant thyroid tumors relative to benign nodules, in blood and tumor.

Thyroid surgery was performed in patients who had received no treatment beforehand. V was shortened by 6 bases and J by 8 bases, with 15 bases between the two germline ends. CDR3 length: 13 amino acids. Looked up from germline, CDR1 is WSHSY and CDR2 is SAAADI. Original analysis: Across clinicopathological groups, CDR3 differences served as the basis for building a distant-metastasis classifier for papillary thyroid cancer. TCRdb called clones again from the PCR reads with MiXCR. The V and J calls come from TCRdb's annotation, not from the publication. The data show over 15,000 clones, with around a sixth seen just once and around 20% held by the top ten.

Sequenced: blood. The chain combines TRBV10-2 with TRBJ2-3, with D tentatively TRBD2 (7 bases). The source is a male donor with papillary thyroid cancer or a benign thyroid nodule (not recorded which). Some clones in this sample may be carry-over from other donors' samples. CDR3: CASRGGRGGTQYF. The DNA of the CDR3 is TGCGCCAGCAGGGGGGGGCGCGGCGGTACGCAGTATTTT.